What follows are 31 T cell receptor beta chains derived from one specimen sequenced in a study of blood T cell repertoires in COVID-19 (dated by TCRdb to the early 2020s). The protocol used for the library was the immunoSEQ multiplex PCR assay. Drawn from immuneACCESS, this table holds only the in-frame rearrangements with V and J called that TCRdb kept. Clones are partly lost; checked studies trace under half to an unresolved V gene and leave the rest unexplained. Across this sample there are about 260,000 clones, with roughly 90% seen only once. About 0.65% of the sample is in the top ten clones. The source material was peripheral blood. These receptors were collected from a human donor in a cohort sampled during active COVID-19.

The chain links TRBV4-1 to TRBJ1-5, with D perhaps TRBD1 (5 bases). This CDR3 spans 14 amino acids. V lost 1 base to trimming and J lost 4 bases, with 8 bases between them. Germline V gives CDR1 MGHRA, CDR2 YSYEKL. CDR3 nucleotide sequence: TGCGCCAGCAGCCAAGGGGGCTGGAATCAGCCCCAGCATTTT. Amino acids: CASSQGGWNQPQHF.

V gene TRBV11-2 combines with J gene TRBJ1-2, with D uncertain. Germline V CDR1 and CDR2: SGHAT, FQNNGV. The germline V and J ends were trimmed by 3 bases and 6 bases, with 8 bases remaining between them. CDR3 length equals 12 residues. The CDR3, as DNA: TGTGCCAGCAGCTTTCGCGGGAATGGCTACACCTTC. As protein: CASSFRGNGYTF.

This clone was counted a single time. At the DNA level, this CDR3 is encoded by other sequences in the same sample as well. The CDR3, as DNA: TGTGCCAGCAGCAAGGGGGGGGACTATGGCTACACCTTC. Protein: CASSKGGDYGYTF. V usage is TRBV7-2 and J usage is TRBJ1-2, with D perhaps matching TRBD1 (6 bases). The CDR3 is 13 residues long. V was clipped by 5 bases and J by 3 bases, with 10 bases between them. Germline V lookup: CDR1 SGHTA, CDR2 FQGNSA.

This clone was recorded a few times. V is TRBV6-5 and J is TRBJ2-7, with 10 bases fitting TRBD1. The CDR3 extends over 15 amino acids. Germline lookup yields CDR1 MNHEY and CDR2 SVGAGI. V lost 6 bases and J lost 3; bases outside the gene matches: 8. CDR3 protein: CASRPIGQGGYEQYF. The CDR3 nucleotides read TGTGCCAGCAGGCCGATCGGACAGGGGGGCTACGAGCAGTACTTC.

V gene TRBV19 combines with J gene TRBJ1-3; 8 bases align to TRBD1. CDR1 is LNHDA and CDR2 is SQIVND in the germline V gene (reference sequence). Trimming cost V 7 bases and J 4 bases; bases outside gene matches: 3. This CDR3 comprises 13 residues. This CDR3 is CASNRQGGNTIYF. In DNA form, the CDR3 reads TGTGCCAGTAACCGACAGGGGGGAAACACCATATATTTT.

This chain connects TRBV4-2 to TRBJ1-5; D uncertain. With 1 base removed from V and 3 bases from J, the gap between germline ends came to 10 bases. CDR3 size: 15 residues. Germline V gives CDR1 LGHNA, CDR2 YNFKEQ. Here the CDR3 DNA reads TGTGCCAGCAGCCAAGTGTCACAAGTCAATCAGCCCCAGCATTTT. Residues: CASSQVSQVNQPQHF.

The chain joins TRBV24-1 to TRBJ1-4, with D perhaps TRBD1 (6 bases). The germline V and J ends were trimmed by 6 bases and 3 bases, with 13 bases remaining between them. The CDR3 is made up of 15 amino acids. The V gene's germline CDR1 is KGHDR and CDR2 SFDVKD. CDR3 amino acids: CATSPGGAANEKLFF. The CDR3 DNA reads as TGTGCCACCAGTCCTGGGGGGGCGGCTAATGAAAAACTGTTTTTT.

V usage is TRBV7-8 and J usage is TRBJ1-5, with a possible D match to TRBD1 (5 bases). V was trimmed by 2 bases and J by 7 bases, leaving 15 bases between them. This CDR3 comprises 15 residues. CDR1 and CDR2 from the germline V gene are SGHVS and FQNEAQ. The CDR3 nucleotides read TGTGCCAGCAGCTTATCTGCGGGGGAGGGACAGCCCCAGCATTTT. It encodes CASSLSAGEGQPQHF.

The CDR3 DNA sequence: TGCGCCAGCAGCTTGGGGGACAGCTATGGCTACACCTTC. Its translation is CASSLGDSYGYTF. V and J are TRBV5-1 and TRBJ1-2, with TRBD1 matching over 7 bases. J gave up 4 bases and V 0 bases, and 0 bases lay outside the gene matches. CDR3 length equals 13 residues. CDR1 is SGHRS, CDR2 YFSETQ, per germline. Looking up the rest from reference TRBV5-1 and TRBJ1-2 gives the full variable domain: KAGVTQTPRYLIKTRGQQVTLSCSPISGHRSVSWYQQTPGQGLQFLFEYFSETQRNKGNFPGRFSGRQFSNSRSEMNVSTLELGDSALYLCASSLGDSYGYTFGSGTRLTVV.

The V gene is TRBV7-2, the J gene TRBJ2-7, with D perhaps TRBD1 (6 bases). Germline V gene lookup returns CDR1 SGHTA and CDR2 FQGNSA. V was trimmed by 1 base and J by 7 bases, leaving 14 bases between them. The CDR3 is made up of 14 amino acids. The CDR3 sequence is CASSLDRRGGEQYF. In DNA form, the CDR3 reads TGTGCCAGCAGCTTAGATCGCAGGGGTGGGGAGCAGTACTTC.

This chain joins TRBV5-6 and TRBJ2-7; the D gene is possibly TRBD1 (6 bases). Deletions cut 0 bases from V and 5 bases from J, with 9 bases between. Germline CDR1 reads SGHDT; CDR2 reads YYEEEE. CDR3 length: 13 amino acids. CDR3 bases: TGTGCCAGCAGCTTGGTAACAGGGCACGAGCAGTACTTC. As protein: CASSLVTGHEQYF. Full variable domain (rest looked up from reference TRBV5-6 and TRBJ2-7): DAGVTQSPTHLIKTRGQQVTLRCSPKSGHDTVSWYQQALGQGPQFIFQYYEEEERQRGNFPDRFSGHQFPNYSSELNVNALLLGDSALYLCASSLVTGHEQYFGPGTRLTVT.

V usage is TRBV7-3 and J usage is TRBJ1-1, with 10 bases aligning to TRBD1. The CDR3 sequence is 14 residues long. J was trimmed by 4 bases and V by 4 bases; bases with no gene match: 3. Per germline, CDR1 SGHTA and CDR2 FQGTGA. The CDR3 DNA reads TGTGCCAGCAGCTCCGGGACAGGGGCCACTGAAGCTTTCTTT. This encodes CASSSGTGATEAFF.

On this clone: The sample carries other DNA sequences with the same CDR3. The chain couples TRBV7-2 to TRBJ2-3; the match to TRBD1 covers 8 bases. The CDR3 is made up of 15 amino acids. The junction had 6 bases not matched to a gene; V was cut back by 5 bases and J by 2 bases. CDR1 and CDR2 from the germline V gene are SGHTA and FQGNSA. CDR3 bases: TGTGCCAGCAGCCTCGACAGGGGCCTCACAGATACGCAGTATTTT. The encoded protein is CASSLDRGLTDTQYF.

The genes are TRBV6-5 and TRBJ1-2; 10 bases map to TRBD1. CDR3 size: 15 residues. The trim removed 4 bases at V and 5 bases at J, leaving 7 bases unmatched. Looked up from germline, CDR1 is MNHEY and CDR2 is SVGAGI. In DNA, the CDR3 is TGTGCCAGCAGTTCCGCGGGACAGGGGAAGTATGGCTACACCTTC. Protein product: CASSSAGQGKYGYTF.

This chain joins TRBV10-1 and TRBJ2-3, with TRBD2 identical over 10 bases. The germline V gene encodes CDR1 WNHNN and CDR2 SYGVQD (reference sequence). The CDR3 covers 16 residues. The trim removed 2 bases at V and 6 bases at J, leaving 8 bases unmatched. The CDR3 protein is CASSEGTLAGLDTQYF. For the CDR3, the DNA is TGCGCCAGCAGTGAGGGCACACTAGCGGGGTTGGATACGCAGTATTTT.

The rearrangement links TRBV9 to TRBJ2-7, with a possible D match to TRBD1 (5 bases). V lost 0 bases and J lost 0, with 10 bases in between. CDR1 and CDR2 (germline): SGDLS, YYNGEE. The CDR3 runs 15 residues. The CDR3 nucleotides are TGTGCCAGCAGCGTAGGTACAGGCCTCTCCTACGAGCAGTACTTC. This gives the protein CASSVGTGLSYEQYF.

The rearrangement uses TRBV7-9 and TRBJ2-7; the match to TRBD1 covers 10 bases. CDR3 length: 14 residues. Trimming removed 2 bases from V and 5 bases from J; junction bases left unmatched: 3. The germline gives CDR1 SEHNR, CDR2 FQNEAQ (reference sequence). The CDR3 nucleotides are TGTGCCAGCAGCTTACTGGGACAGGGGAACGAGCAGTACTTC. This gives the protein CASSLLGQGNEQYF.

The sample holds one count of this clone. Here the CDR3 DNA reads TGTGCCAGCAGTTTATTTGGGCTAGCGGGTGTGAATGAGCAGTTCTTC. Its translation: CASSLFGLAGVNEQFF. J is TRBJ2-1 and V is TRBV28, with 8 bases identical to TRBD2. V lost 1 base and J lost 7; bases outside the gene matches: 9. The CDR3 has 16 residues. Germline V gene sequence: CDR1 MDHEN, CDR2 SYDVKM.

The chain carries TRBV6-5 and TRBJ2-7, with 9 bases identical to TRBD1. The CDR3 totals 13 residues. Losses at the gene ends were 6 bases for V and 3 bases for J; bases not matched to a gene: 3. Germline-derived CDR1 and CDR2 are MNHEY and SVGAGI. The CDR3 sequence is CASSGTGFYEQYF. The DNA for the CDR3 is TGTGCCAGCAGCGGGACAGGGTTCTACGAGCAGTACTTC.

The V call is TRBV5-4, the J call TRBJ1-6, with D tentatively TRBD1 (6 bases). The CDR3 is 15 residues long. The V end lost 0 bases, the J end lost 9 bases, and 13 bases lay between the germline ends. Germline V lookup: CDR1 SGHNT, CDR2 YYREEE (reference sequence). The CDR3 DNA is TGTGCCAGCAGCTTGGCCCCAGGGGCTGGTTCACCCCTCCACTTT. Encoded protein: CASSLAPGAGSPLHF.

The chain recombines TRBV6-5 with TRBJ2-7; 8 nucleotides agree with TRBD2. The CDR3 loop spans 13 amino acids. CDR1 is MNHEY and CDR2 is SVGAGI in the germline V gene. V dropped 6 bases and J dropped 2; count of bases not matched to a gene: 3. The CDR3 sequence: CASSRGGPYEQYF. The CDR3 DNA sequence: TGTGCCAGCAGCCGGGGGGGCCCCTACGAGCAGTACTTC.

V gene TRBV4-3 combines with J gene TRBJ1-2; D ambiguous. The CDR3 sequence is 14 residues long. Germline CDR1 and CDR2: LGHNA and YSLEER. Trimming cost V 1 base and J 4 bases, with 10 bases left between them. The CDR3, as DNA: TGCGCCAGCAGCCAAGTAATCCAGTCCTATGGCTACACCTTC. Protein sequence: CASSQVIQSYGYTF.

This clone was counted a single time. CDR3 nucleotides: TGTGCCAGCAGTTACCCCGACAGACCCTACGAGCAGTACTTC. Translated, it gives CASSYPDRPYEQYF. J is TRBJ2-7 and V is TRBV6-2 or TRBV6-3; D might be TRBD1 (5 bases). Trimming pared 2 bases from V and 2 bases from J, leaving 10 bases between. From germline, CDR1 is MNHEY and CDR2 SVGEGT. This CDR3 contains 14 residues.

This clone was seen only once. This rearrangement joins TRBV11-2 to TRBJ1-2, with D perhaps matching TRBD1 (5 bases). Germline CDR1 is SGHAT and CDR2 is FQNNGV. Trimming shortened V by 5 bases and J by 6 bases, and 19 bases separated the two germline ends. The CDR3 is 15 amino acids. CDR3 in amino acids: CASSPLRGRADGYTF. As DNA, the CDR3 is TGTGCCAGCAGCCCCCTACGGGGGAGGGCGGATGGCTACACCTTC.

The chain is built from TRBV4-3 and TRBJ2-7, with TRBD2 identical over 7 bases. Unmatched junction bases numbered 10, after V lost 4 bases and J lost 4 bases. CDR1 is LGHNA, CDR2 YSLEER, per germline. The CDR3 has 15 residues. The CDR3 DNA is TGCGCCAGCAGCCCGGAGCGGGGTTGGGTTTACGAGCAGTACTTC. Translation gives CASSPERGWVYEQYF.

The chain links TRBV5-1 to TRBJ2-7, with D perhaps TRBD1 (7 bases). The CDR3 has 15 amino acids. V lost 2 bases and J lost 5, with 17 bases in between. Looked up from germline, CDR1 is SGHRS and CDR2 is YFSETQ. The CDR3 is CASSFVAGGSDEQYF. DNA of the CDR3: TGCGCCAGCAGCTTTGTGGCAGGGGGGAGCGACGAGCAGTACTTC.

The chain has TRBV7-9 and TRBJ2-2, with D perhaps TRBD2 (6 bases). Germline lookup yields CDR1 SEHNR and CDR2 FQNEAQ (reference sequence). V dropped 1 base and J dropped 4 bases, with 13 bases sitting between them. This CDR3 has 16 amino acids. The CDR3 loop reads CASSLGGGEVTGELFF. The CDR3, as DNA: TGTGCCAGCAGCTTAGGTGGAGGGGAGGTCACCGGGGAGCTGTTTTTT.

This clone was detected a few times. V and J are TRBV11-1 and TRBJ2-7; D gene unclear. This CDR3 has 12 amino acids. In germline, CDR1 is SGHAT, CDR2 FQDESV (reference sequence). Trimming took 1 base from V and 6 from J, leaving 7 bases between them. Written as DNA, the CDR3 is TGTGCCAGCAGCTTAGTTCACGGCGAGCAGTACTTC. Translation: CASSLVHGEQYF. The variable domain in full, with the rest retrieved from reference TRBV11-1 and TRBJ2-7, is EAEVAQSPRYKITEKSQAVAFWCDPISGHATLYWYRQILGQGPELLVQFQDESVVDDSQLPKDRFSAERLKGVDSTLKIQPAELGDSAMYLCASSLVHGEQYFGPGTRLTVT.

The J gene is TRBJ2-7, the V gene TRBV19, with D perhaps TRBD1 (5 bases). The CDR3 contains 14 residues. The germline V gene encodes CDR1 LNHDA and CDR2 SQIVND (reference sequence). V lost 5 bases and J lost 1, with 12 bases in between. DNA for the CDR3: TGTGCCAGTAGTTCACAGGCTGGGTCCTACGAGCAGTACTTC. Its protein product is CASSSQAGSYEQYF. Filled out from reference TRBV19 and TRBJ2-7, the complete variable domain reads DGGITQSPKYLFRKEGQNVTLSCEQNLNHDAMYWYRQDPGQGLRLIYYSQIVNDFQKGDIAEGYSVSREKKESFPLTVTSAQKNPTAFYLCASSSQAGSYEQYFGPGTRLTVT.

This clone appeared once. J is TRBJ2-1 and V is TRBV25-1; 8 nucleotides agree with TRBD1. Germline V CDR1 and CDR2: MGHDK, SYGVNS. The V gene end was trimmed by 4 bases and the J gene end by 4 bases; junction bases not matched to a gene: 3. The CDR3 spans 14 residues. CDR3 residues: CASSGGTGYNEQFF. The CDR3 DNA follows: TGTGCCAGCAGTGGGGGGACAGGTTACAATGAGCAGTTCTTC.

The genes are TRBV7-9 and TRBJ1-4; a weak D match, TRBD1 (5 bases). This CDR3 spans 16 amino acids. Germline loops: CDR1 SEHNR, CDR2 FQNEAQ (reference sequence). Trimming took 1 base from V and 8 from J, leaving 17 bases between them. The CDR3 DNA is TGTGCCAGCAGCTTAGGGGGCCAAAGGTCGTACGAAAAACTGTTTTTT. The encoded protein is CASSLGGQRSYEKLFF.